This T cell receptor beta chain originates from a study of T cell responses to AZD1222 COVID-19 vaccine. With V trimmed by 9 bases and J by 5 bases, 9 bases remained unmatched. This CDR3 has 13 residues. The germline V gene has CDR1 SNHLY and CDR2 FYNNEI. General study findings and limits: Females outnumbered males among donors, who were mostly white British; clonal diversity was possibly underestimated.

Concerning this clone: Its antigen is unidentified.

TCRdb keeps only in-frame clones here, not all; method: immunoSEQ multiplex PCR. The data show under 150,000 clones, 80% to 95% seen once. The receptor was derived from an adult who received the AZD1222 COVID-19 vaccine. The rearrangement joins TRBV2 to TRBJ1-2; 7 bases match TRBD1. The sample consisted of peripheral blood, taken 28 days after the second AZD1222 dose. The DNA of the CDR3 is TGTGCCAGTGGTCCCGACAGGGAGTATGGCTACACCTTC. Amino acids: CASGPDREYGYTF.